This TCR beta chain was obtained from a study of T cell changes during pregnancy in multiple sclerosis. Germline CDR1 SEHNR, CDR2 FQNEAQ (reference sequence). The V and J ends lost 4 bases and 0 bases respectively, with 9 bases between them. The CDR3 is made up of 14 amino acids. The data were produced by immunoSEQ multiplex PCR, yet TCRdb's version contains in-frame clones alone and is incomplete. The sample consists of approximately 90,000 clones, around 91% of them appearing once. The receptor comes from a female donor in good health, enrolled as a control in a pregnancy study. This chain joins TRBV7-9 and TRBJ2-5; possibly TRBD1 for D (5 bases). The starting material was peripheral blood, obtained after pregnancy. CDR3 amino acids: CASSSTEYQETQYF. Written as DNA, the CDR3 is TGTGCCAGCAGCTCGACAGAGTACCAAGAGACCCAGTACTTC.